This TCR beta chain was identified during a study of beta chain features in type 1 diabetes. As to this clone: No antigen is known for it.

Germline V gene sequence: CDR1 KGHSH, CDR2 LQKENI. Between the trimmed V and J ends, which lost 2 bases and 2 bases, there was a span of 7 bases. There are 15 residues in the CDR3. Since all of the isolated RNA was reverse transcribed, expressed TCRB transcripts were what got sequenced. Here immunoSEQ multiplex PCR was the method, and the copy in TCRdb shows in-frame clones only, minus some. This table holds about 660,000 clones, about 14% found once. Whole-study findings and limits: Patients and controls would share equally any PCR tilt toward shorter templates. HLA influence on TCRB rearrangement stayed unresolved here. A moderate, significant TCRB CDR3 shortening appeared in type 1 diabetes across four CD4+ subsets.

Input material: naive CD4+ T cells from blood. The chain recombines TRBV18 with TRBJ2-6; no clear D. The source is a man younger than 35 with type 1 diabetes. The CDR3 sequence is CASSPGITGANVLTF. The CDR3 nucleotides read TGTGCCAGCTCACCAGGGATAACTGGGGCCAACGTCCTGACTTTC.